One and the same sample provided the 29 T cell receptor beta chains below, sequenced in a study of spatial heterogeneity in lung cancer. As to time point: sample taken at primary tumor resection. Whole RNA, which was extracted from tumor, nontumor lung tissue or frozen PBMC, was sequenced without any cell sorting. MiXCR, applied by TCRdb to the 5' RACE reads, yields one record per CDR3 protein. There are about 38,000 distinct CDR3 sequences in the sample; 7.5% occur only once, and approximately 30% lies in the top ten. The sample in question was PBMCs, obtained at surgery. All receptors come from a male donor with early-stage non-small cell lung cancer.

Concerning this clonotype: A read error is possible here, since a much larger clone lies one base away. This chain uses TRBV7-9 with TRBJ1-1; possibly TRBD1 for D (5 bases). This CDR3 comprises 15 residues. Germline loops: CDR1 SEHNR, CDR2 FQNEAQ (reference sequence). The V gene lost 0 bases and the J gene lost 0 bases, with 8 bases spanning the gap. CDR3 protein: CASSLARGMNTEAFF. Here the CDR3 DNA reads TGTGCCAGCAGCTTAGCGCGGGGGATGAACACTGAAGCTTTCTTT. Looking up the rest from reference TRBV7-9 and TRBJ1-1 gives the full variable domain: DTGVSQNPRHKITKRGQNVTFRCDPISEHNRLYWYRQTLGQGPEFLTYFQNEAQLEKSRLLSDRFSAERPKGSFSTLEIQRTEQGDSAMYLCASSLARGMNTEAFFGQGTRLTVV.

This clonotype was found a few times. V and J are TRBV27 and TRBJ1-3; D is uncertain. V gave up 3 bases and J gave up 1 base, with 4 bases separating them. Germline V gene sequence: CDR1 MNHEY, CDR2 SMNVEV (reference sequence). This CDR3 is 13 amino acids long. The CDR3 spells CASSLSSGNTIYF. The CDR3 nucleotides are TGTGCCAGCAGTTTGAGTTCTGGAAACACCATATATTTT.

In this sample, this clonotype turned up many times. The chain joins TRBV12-3 or TRBV12-4 to TRBJ1-1; D gene uncertain. The CDR3 spans 13 residues. Deletions cut 2 bases from V and 5 bases from J, with 9 bases between. CDR3 sequence: CASSLSSQTEAFF. The CDR3 DNA sequence: TGTGCCAGCAGTTTAAGTTCACAGACTGAAGCTTTCTTT.

This clonotype occurred many times. At one end, the junction sequence differs from germline, possibly due to a read error. The CDR3 here is CSDEGAYTDTQYF. CDR3 sequence (DNA): TGCAGCGATGAAGGGGCTTACACAGATACGCAGTATTTT. The chain joins TRBV29-1 to TRBJ2-3; D is perhaps TRBD1 (5 bases). Germline assignment: CDR1 SQVTM and CDR2 ANQGSEA. The CDR3 has 13 amino acids.

This clonotype was seen a few times. CDR3 sequence reads: CASSGEGEAFF. CDR3 DNA: TGTGCCAGCAGTGGAGAAGGTGAAGCTTTCTTT. The V and J genes are TRBV2 and TRBJ1-1; no clear D. The CDR3 is 11 amino acids. Trimming removed 4 bases at V and 7 bases at J, with 7 bases between. Germline CDR1 SNHLY, CDR2 FYNNEI.

This chain connects TRBV9 to TRBJ2-3; D unresolved. V shed 0 bases and J shed 10 bases, with 15 bases lying between them. Germline loops: CDR1 SGDLS, CDR2 YYNGEE. CDR3 length: 14 residues. CDR3 protein: CASSVGVGSHAQYF. The CDR3 DNA sequence: TGTGCCAGCAGCGTAGGCGTTGGCTCCCATGCGCAGTATTTT.

This clonotype was recorded a few times. The chain links TRBV6-4 to TRBJ2-7; TRBD1 matches at 7 bases. Germline V gene data show CDR1 as MRHNA and CDR2 as SNTAGT. CDR3 length: 15 amino acids. Germline trimming cut 2 bases from V and 0 bases from J; bases unmatched to any gene: 4. The CDR3 here is CASSDEGQISYEQYV. Here the CDR3 DNA reads TGTGCCAGCAGTGACGAGGGACAGATCTCCTACGAGCAGTACGTC.

Comments on this clonotype: A read error may be the cause here, since a much bigger clone is one base away. The rearrangement links TRBV7-2 to TRBJ1-6, with TRBD1 as a possible D gene (6 bases). This CDR3 is 15 amino acids long. Germline values: CDR1 SGHTA, CDR2 FQGNSA. V was clipped by 1 base and J by 10 bases, with 14 bases between them. Written as DNA, the CDR3 is TGTGCCAGCAGCTTAGGCAGGGGCCAGGGATCACCCCTCCACTTT. This sequence encodes CASSLGRGQGSPLHF.

This clonotype was picked up many times. J is TRBJ2-2 and V is TRBV14; 7 nucleotides agree with TRBD1. Per the germline V gene, CDR1 is SGHDN and CDR2 is FVKESK. V dropped 4 bases and J dropped 7; count of bases not matched to a gene: 6. There are 14 residues in the CDR3. The CDR3 sequence is CASSPRQGGGELFF. Written as DNA, the CDR3 is TGTGCCAGCAGCCCGCGACAGGGCGGCGGGGAGCTGTTTTTT.

This clonotype was recorded many times. CDR3 sequence: CASSAVGGSYEQYV. The CDR3 nucleotides are TGTGCCAGCAGTGCAGTAGGGGGGTCCTACGAGCAGTACGTC. The chain joins TRBV27 to TRBJ2-7, with D tentatively TRBD1 or TRBD2 (6 bases each). Trimming shortened V by 5 bases and J by 1 base, and 12 bases separated the two germline ends. This CDR3 has 14 amino acids. Per the germline V gene, CDR1 is MNHEY and CDR2 is SMNVEV (reference sequence).

A word on this clonotype: A much larger clone lies a single base off, so this may be a read error. The rearrangement joins TRBV6-2 or TRBV6-3 to TRBJ2-3; D is ambiguous. The CDR3 is 14 residues long. Per the germline V gene, CDR1 is MNHEY and CDR2 is SVGEGT. CDR3 coding DNA: TGTGCCAACAGTTACGGCGGTGGCACAGATACGCAGTATTTT. Translated: CANSYGGGTDTQYF.

This clonotype was seen ten or more times. This rearrangement joins TRBV4-3 to TRBJ2-2; tentative D call: TRBD1 (6 bases). The CDR3 contains 15 residues. V was shortened by 0 bases and J by 5 bases, with 10 bases between the two germline ends. Germline V CDR1 and CDR2: LGHNA, YSLEER. The CDR3 protein is CASSQDQGITGELFF. The CDR3 nucleotides read TGCGCCAGCAGCCAAGATCAGGGGATAACCGGGGAGCTGTTTTTT.

This clonotype came up a few times. This chain joins TRBV4-3 and TRBJ1-3; 10 bases map to TRBD1. The germline CDR1 and CDR2 sequences are LGHNA and YSLEER. The CDR3 loop spans 14 amino acids. V was clipped by 8 bases and J by 2 bases; unmatched bases: 3. CDR3 protein: CASGGQGAGNTIYF. Written as DNA, the CDR3 is TGCGCCAGCGGCGGACAGGGGGCTGGAAACACCATATATTTT.

This clonotype was observed at least ten times. The V and J genes are TRBV27 and TRBJ1-5; D is ambiguous. Germline V gene lookup returns CDR1 MNHEY and CDR2 SMNVEV (reference sequence). Trimming cost V 1 base and J 4 bases, with 5 bases left between them. CDR3 length: 13 amino acids. The DNA of the CDR3 is TGTGCCAGCAGTTTATGGGAAAATCAGCCCCAGCATTTT. As protein: CASSLWENQPQHF.

This sequence joins TRBV29-1 and TRBJ1-1; possible D gene TRBD1, 6 bases. The CDR3 has 14 amino acids. V was trimmed by 1 base and J by 1 base, leaving 10 bases between them. Germline V gene lookup returns CDR1 SQVTM and CDR2 ANQGSEA. DNA for the CDR3: TGCAGCGTTGAAGGAGAACAGGGGAACACTGAAGCTTTCTTT. Protein product: CSVEGEQGNTEAFF.

This clonotype has a count of ten or more. The chain employs TRBV15 and TRBJ2-5; possibly TRBD1 or TRBD2 for D (5 bases each). The CDR3 runs to 13 residues. Trimming removed 4 bases at V and 4 bases at J, with 10 bases between. The germline gives CDR1 LNHNV, CDR2 YYDKDF (reference sequence). Here the CDR3 reads CATSIKGRETQYF. CDR3 DNA sequence: TGTGCCACCAGCATCAAGGGACGAGAGACCCAGTACTTC.

This clonotype appeared a few times. The rearrangement joins TRBV7-2 to TRBJ2-7; 13 bases align to TRBD2. This CDR3 is 16 amino acids long. CDR1 and CDR2 (germline): SGHTA, FQGNSA. Trimming took 5 bases from V and 3 from J; bases not matched to a gene: 7. The CDR3 bases are TGTGCCAGCAGCCCTATGGGGACTAGCGGGGTCTACGAGCAGTACTTC. It codes for CASSPMGTSGVYEQYF.

In its sample, this clonotype was seen a few times. This sequence joins TRBV12-3 or TRBV12-4 and TRBJ1-6; TRBD1 aligns across 10 bases. With 7 bases clipped from V and 9 bases from J, the junction kept 9 bases outside the gene matches. The CDR3 has 15 amino acids. CDR3: CASTPDRGLISPLHF. DNA for the CDR3: TGTGCCAGCACCCCGGACAGGGGGTTGATTTCACCCCTCCACTTT.

The sample holds many counts of this clonotype. The CDR3 loop is CSVAGDEQFF. The CDR3, as DNA: TGCAGCGTTGCTGGGGATGAGCAGTTCTTC. The chain couples TRBV29-1 to TRBJ2-1, with D unresolved. Per the germline V gene, CDR1 is SQVTM and CDR2 is ANQGSEA. CDR3 length: 10 residues. Trimming removed 4 bases from V and 8 bases from J, with 6 bases in between.

The gene calls are TRBV9 and TRBJ1-3, with 8 bases fitting TRBD1. Unmatched junction bases numbered 7, after V lost 5 bases and J lost 3 bases. In germline, CDR1 is SGDLS, CDR2 YYNGEE. The CDR3 is made up of 15 amino acids. In DNA, the CDR3 is TGTGCCAGCAGTGTCGACAGGGGCCGTGGAAACACCATATATTTT. It yields the protein CASSVDRGRGNTIYF.

The J gene is TRBJ2-3, the V gene TRBV19, with D perhaps matching TRBD1 or TRBD2 (6 bases each). The CDR3 length is 15 residues. The germline gives CDR1 LNHDA, CDR2 SQIVND (reference sequence). Trimming removed 7 bases from V and 1 base from J, with 15 bases in between. CDR3 sequence reads: CASTPRGQGTDTQYF. Here the CDR3 DNA reads TGTGCCAGTACCCCCCGGGGGCAGGGCACAGATACGCAGTATTTT.

This clonotype was found a few times. The rearrangement links TRBV5-6 to TRBJ1-1; TRBD1 aligns across 8 bases. V shed 4 bases and J 11 bases; nucleotides not matched to a gene: 7. The CDR3 consists of 12 residues. Germline V CDR1 and CDR2: SGHDT, YYEEEE. CDR3 loop: CASSRLDRGAFF. CDR3 nucleotides: TGTGCCAGCAGCCGGTTAGACAGGGGCGCTTTCTTT.

Note on this clonotype: With a much larger clone just one base away, this may be a read error. The J gene is TRBJ1-2, the V gene TRBV20-1; a weak D match, TRBD1 (5 bases). Germline V gene sequence: CDR1 DFQATT, CDR2 SNEGSKA (reference sequence). CDR3 size: 11 residues. The CDR3 reads CSARKRDGYSF. Here the CDR3 DNA reads TGCAGTGCTAGAAAGCGGGACGGCTACTCCTTC.

This clonotype was picked up many times. This chain's CDR3 is CSATTSFETQYF. Written as DNA, the CDR3 is TGCAGTGCTACCACTAGCTTTGAGACCCAGTACTTC. The chain carries TRBV20-1 and TRBJ2-5; D is possibly TRBD2 (6 bases). The V gene's germline CDR1 is DFQATT and CDR2 SNEGSKA (reference sequence). This CDR3 is 12 amino acids long. Trimming removed 4 bases at V and 5 bases at J, with 11 bases between.

At least ten counts were recorded for this clonotype. This chain links TRBV29-1 with TRBJ2-5, with 8 nucleotides matching TRBD2. The germline gives CDR1 SQVTM, CDR2 ANQGSEA. The CDR3 consists of 15 residues. J gave up 5 bases and V 7 bases, and 15 bases lay outside the gene matches. The CDR3 nucleotides are TGCAGCGCCACTCCTGGAGCGGGAGTACCGGAGACCCAGTACTTC. Translating it yields CSATPGAGVPETQYF.

This clonotype appeared a few times. CDR3 sequence: CSALADYNEQFF. The CDR3 DNA reads TGCAGTGCTTTAGCGGACTACAATGAGCAGTTCTTC. The rearrangement joins TRBV20-1 to TRBJ2-1, with a weak D call TRBD2 (6 bases). Between the trimmed V and J ends, which lost 5 bases and 3 bases, there was a span of 8 bases. Looked up from germline, CDR1 is DFQATT and CDR2 is SNEGSKA (reference sequence). The CDR3 sequence is 12 residues long.

This clonotype showed up many times. This chain uses TRBV7-2 with TRBJ1-5; D uncertain. V was shortened by 0 bases and J by 4 bases, with 4 bases between the two germline ends. The CDR3 is 13 amino acids. Looked up from germline, CDR1 is SGHTA and CDR2 is FQGNSA. CDR3 in DNA: TGTGCCAGCAGCTTAGCAGAAAATCAGCCCCAGCATTTT. Translating it yields CASSLAENQPQHF.

V is TRBV5-4 and J is TRBJ1-3; D gene ambiguous. This CDR3 is 15 amino acids long. The germline CDR1 and CDR2 sequences are SGHNT and YYREEE (reference sequence). Trimming cost V 0 bases and J 0 bases, with 7 bases left between them. CDR3 sequence (DNA): TGTGCCAGCAGCTTGGAAGCCTACTCTGGAAACACCATATATTTT. Translation gives CASSLEAYSGNTIYF.

V is TRBV30 and J is TRBJ2-3, with TRBD1 matching 8 bases. The CDR3 length is 13 residues. After removal of 5 bases from V and 6 bases from J, the junction contained 7 bases not matched to a gene. In germline, CDR1 is GTSNPN, CDR2 SVGIG (reference sequence). Written as DNA, the CDR3 is TGTGCCTGGGATACGACAGGGGCGGATACGCAGTATTTT. This codes for CAWDTTGADTQYF.